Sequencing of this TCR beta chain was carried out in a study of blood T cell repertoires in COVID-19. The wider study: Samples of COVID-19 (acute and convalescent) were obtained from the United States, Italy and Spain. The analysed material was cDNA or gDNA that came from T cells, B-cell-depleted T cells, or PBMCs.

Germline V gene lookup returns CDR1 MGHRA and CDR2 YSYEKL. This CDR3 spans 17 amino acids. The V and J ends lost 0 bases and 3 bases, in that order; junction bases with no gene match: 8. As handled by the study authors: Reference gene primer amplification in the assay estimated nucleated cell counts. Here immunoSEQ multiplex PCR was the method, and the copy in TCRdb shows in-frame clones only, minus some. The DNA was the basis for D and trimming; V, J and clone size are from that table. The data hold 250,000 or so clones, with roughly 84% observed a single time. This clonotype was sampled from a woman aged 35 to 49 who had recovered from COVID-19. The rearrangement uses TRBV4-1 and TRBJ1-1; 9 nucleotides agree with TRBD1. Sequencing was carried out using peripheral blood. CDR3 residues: CASSQDWDRVRDTEAFF. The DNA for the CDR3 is TGCGCCAGCAGCCAAGATTGGGACAGGGTTCGGGACACTGAAGCTTTCTTT.